The sequence of this T cell receptor beta chain was determined in a study of T-cell memory formation after mild COVID-19. Study outcomes and limitations: Most CD4+ clones that shrank were in CM and EM, while CD8+ ones turned up in EMRA. Contracting clones from day 15 to 85 showed balanced CD4/CD8; later expanders favored CD4+.

Germline V gene lookup returns CDR1 WSHSY and CDR2 SAAADI. This CDR3 contains 12 residues. Trimming cost V 3 bases and J 0 bases, with 0 bases left between them. TCRdb redid the calling of the 5' RACE reads with MiXCR, one entry per CDR3 protein. This table has 10,000 to 15,000 distinct CDR3 sequences, roughly 15% appearing once. This clonotype occurred many times. What it binds is unknown. The source material was PBMCs or a T cell subset sorted from them (not recorded which). The TCR originated in a man in his late teens or twenties who had mild COVID-19 (a few samples of this study predate the infection). Cell type and time point are not known. The rearrangement joins TRBV10-2 to TRBJ1-3; D not resolved. Here the CDR3 reads CASSDSGNTIYF. DNA of the CDR3: TGCGCCAGCAGTGACTCTGGAAACACCATATATTTT.